A selection of T cell receptor beta chains follows, all from one sample in a study of type 1 regulatory T cells. MiXCR, applied by TCRdb to the reads, yields one record per CDR3 protein. Seen here are approximately 77,000 distinct CDR3 sequences, 20% observed once, and the top ten hold 7% to 10%. Which antigens these TCRs recognize remains unknown. Sequencing was performed on cultured type 1 regulatory T (Tr1) cells, either the whole culture or a sorted fraction (not recorded which). Every receptor here comes from a human donor in good health. The CDR3 runs from the conserved cysteine through the conserved F or W. D genes are given only for firm matches. A row's size may be missing; if present it is once, few, many or a size class.

size: few
D: TRBD2
V: TRBV20-1
length: 16
CDR3: CSAAPLAGATYNEQFF

size: -
D: TRBD2
V: TRBV29-1
length: 15
CDR3: CSVEGRAGGRDTQYF

size: -
D: -
V: TRBV5-1
length: 14
CDR3: CASSSQGRTYEQFF

size: -
D: -
V: TRBV7-2
length: 14
CDR3: CASSPRSGPETQYF

size: many
D: TRBD1
V: TRBV5-1
length: 14
CDR3: CASSLGQGNEKLFF

size: -
D: TRBD2
V: TRBV6-5
length: 16
CDR3: CASRKGLAGDTYEQYF

size: -
D: -
V: TRBV5-1
length: 15
CDR3: CASSLTSGALPEQFF

size: -
D: -
V: TRBV6-5
length: 14
CDR3: CASRKDSLTVEQYF

size: few
D: TRBD2
V: TRBV20-1
length: 15
CDR3: CSARGQREGPNEQFF

size: -
D: TRBD1
V: TRBV27
length: 16
CDR3: CASSFDGTGSSYEQYF

size: few
D: -
V: TRBV20-1
length: 16
CDR3: CSARGVGGNAKNIQYF

size: -
D: -
V: TRBV24-1
length: 13
CDR3: CATSVGDRGTQYF

size: -
D: TRBD2
V: TRBV20-1
length: 14
CDR3: CSARLAGSFDEQFF

size: few
D: TRBD2
V: TRBV2
length: 15
CDR3: CASSATSGRNNEQFF

size: many
D: -
V: TRBV18
length: 12
CDR3: CASSSLGDTQYF

size: -
D: -
V: TRBV5-1
length: 15
CDR3: CASSSGDRDRDTQYF

size: few
D: -
V: TRBV18
length: 13
CDR3: CASSLRGRNEQYF

size: -
D: TRBD2
V: TRBV5-1
length: 15
CDR3: CASSLMASGDNEQFF

size: few
D: -
V: TRBV18
length: 14
CDR3: CASSPGGAQGPQHF

size: -
D: -
V: TRBV30
length: 14
CDR3: CAWSRNRSGNTIYF

size: -
D: -
V: TRBV27
length: 13
CDR3: CASPLVPKNIQYF

size: -
D: -
V: TRBV20-1
length: 14
CDR3: CSAGRELGNQPQHF

size: -
D: -
V: TRBV13
length: 13
CDR3: CASSLGSTGELFF

size: medium-sized
D: -
V: TRBV5-1
length: 13
CDR3: CASSPLGGGSNTF

size: few
D: TRBD1
V: TRBV5-8
length: 15
CDR3: CASSSQGARNTEAFF

size: -
D: -
V: TRBV4-3
length: 14
CDR3: CASSQDLAKNIQYF

size: once
D: TRBD2
V: TRBV11-2
length: 16
CDR3: CASSVLAGGNYNEQFF

size: -
D: -
V: TRBV5-1
length: 17
CDR3: CASSWGVLGISTDTQYF

size: -
D: TRBD2
V: TRBV7-3
length: 16
CDR3: CASSQNPGLANNEQFF

size: medium-sized
D: -
V: TRBV5-1
length: 14
CDR3: CASSHGGDHYGYTF

size: few
D: TRBD2
V: TRBV7-2
length: 15
CDR3: CASSPGLAKNNEQFF

size: few
D: -
V: TRBV7-8
length: 14
CDR3: CASSLRVSSYEQYF

size: -
D: -
V: TRBV25-1
length: 13
CDR3: CASRASYNSPLHF

size: few
D: TRBD1
V: TRBV6-6
length: 15
CDR3: CASSSPGQGFEKLFF

size: few
D: -
V: TRBV7-2
length: 11
CDR3: CASRRTDTQYF

size: -
D: -
V: TRBV30
length: 13
CDR3: CAWRNTLNTEAFF

size: few
D: -
V: TRBV5-6
length: 14
CDR3: CASSLADRMEKLFF

size: -
D: -
V: TRBV5-1
length: 12
CDR3: CASSLFNNEQFF

size: few
D: -
V: TRBV18
length: 13
CDR3: CASSPPGGYEQYF

size: -
D: TRBD1
V: TRBV2
length: 15
CDR3: CASRRQGSGTGELFF

size: -
D: -
V: TRBV28
length: 13
CDR3: CAGYEGQNYGYTF

size: -
D: TRBD1
V: TRBV2
length: 14
CDR3: CASRDRAETGELFF

size: -
D: -
V: TRBV7-2
length: 15
CDR3: CASSLSVPTQGKLFF

size: -
D: -
V: TRBV7-3
length: 16
CDR3: CASSLMGGNSYNEQFF